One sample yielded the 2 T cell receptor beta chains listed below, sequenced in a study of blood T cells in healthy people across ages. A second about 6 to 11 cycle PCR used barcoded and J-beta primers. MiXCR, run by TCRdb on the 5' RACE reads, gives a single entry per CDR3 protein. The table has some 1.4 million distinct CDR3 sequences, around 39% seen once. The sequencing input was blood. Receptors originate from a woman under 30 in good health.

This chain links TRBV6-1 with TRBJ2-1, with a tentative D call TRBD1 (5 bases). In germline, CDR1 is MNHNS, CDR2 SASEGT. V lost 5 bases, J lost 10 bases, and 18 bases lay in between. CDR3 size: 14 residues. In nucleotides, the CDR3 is TGTGCCAGCAGTCAAACAGACAGCAACTACGAGCAGTTCTTC. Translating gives CASSQTDSNYEQFF.

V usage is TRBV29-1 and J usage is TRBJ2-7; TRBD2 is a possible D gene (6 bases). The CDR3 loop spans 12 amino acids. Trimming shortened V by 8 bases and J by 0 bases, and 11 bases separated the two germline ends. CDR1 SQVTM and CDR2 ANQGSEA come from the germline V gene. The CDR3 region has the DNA TGCAGCTTTAGCGGTAACTCCTACGAGCAGTACTTC. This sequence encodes CSFSGNSYEQYF.